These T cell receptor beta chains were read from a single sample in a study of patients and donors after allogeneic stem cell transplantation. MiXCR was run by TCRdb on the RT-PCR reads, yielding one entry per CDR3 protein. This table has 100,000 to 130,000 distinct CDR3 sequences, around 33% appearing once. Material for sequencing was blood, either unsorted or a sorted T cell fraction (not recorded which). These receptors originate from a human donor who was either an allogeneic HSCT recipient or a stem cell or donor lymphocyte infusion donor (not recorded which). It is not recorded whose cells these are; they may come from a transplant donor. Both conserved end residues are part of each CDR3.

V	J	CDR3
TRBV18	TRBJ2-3	CASSPQLAENTDTQYF
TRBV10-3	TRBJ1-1	CAITGTGNTEAFF
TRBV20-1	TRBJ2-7	CSAFSGEQNEQYF
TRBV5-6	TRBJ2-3	CASSLDAGSTDTQYF
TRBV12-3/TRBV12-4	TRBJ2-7	CASSIMGDYEQYF
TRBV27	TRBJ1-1	CASSRQAAPEAFF
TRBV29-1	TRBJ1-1	CSARTGGTEAFF
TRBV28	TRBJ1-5	CASSPGQGLYGNQPQHF
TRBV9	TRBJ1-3	CASSTISSGNTIYF
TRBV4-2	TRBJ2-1	CASSQKGWDNEQFF
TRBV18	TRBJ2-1	CASSPSVGPIYNEQFF
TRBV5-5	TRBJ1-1	CASSPGSYYTEAFF
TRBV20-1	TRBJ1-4	CSASGRGMTNEKLFF
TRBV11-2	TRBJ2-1	CASSPVPGLADEQFF
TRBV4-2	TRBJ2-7	CASSQDGRVGQYF
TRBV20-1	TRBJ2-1	CSAGTIPYDEQFF
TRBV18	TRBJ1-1	CASSQSGTVNTEAFF
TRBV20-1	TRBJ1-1	CSARDHQPEFRNTEAFF
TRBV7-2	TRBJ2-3	CASSLAYGRGASQYF
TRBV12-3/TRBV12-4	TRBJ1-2	CASSPQSRVENYGYTF
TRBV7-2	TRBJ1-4	CASSLEGQGYEKLFF
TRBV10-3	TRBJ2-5	CAISDGETQYF
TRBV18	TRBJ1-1	CASSQQGEAFF
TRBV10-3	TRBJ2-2	CAISRTSGRPTNTGELFF
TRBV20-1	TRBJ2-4	CSARDLYKAKNIQYF
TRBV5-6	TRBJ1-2	CASTLHRGLYGYTF
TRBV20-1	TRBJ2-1	CSAGAGVYNEQFF
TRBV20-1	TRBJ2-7	CSAPHYEQYF
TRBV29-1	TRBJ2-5	CSFRSPGTRRETQYF
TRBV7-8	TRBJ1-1	CASSLVGVEAFF
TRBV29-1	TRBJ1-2	CSVEDGQSYGYTF
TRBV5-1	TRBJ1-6	CASSLVGSNSPLHF
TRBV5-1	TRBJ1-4	CASSLNVQATNEKLFF
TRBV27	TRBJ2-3	CAIARTPSTDTQYF
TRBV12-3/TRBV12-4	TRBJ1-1	CASSFRGKLNTEAFF
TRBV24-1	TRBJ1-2	CATSGPDTYGYTF
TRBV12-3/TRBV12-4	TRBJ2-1	CASSPWRTQSSYNEQFF
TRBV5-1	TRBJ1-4	CASSLVPNEKLFF
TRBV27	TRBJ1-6	CASSLGTGRNSPLHF
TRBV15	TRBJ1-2	CATSRFRDSRYTF
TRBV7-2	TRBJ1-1	CASSLAATEAFF
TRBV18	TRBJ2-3	CASSPPALAGVTDTQYF
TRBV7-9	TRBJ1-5	CASSLETDNQPQHF
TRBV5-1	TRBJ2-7	CASSFSKTSGMYEQYF
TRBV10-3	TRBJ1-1	CAISEGHTPGAFF
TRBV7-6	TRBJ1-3	CASSSPGQGRRKGNTIYF
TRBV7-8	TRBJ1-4	CASSPAGGDEKLFF